This T cell receptor (beta chain) derives from a study of blood T cell repertoires in COVID-19. About the research overall: Acute and convalescent COVID-19 specimens originated in the United States, Italy and Spain. Nucleic acid was either cDNA or gDNA, and it came from T cells, B-cell-depleted T cells, or PBMCs.

Per the study methods: Amplifying reference gene primers gave estimates of nucleated cell counts. Libraries were prepared by immunoSEQ multiplex PCR; TCRdb keeps only in-frame clonotypes and omits some of them. V and J calls and clone size are as listed in that table; D and trimming were resolved from the DNA. The profile shows roughly 670,000 clones, about nine tenths of them singletons. Germline assignment: CDR1 PRHDT and CDR2 FYEKMQ (reference sequence). The CDR3 length is 13 residues. Trimming pared 5 bases from V and 3 bases from J, leaving 10 bases between. The sequence was obtained from a young woman with acute or convalescent COVID-19. The chain recombines TRBV13 with TRBJ1-2; no clear D. The sequenced sample was peripheral blood. CDR3 nucleotides: TGTGCCAGCAGCCCCCCAAATGACTATGGCTACACCTTC. Its translation is CASSPPNDYGYTF. Drawing the rest from reference TRBV13 and TRBJ1-2, the complete variable domain is AAGVIQSPRHLIKEKRETATLKCYPIPRHDTVYWYQQGPGQDPQFLISFYEKMQSDKGSIPDRFSAQQFSDYHSELNMSSLELGDSALYFCASSPPNDYGYTFGSGTRLTVV.